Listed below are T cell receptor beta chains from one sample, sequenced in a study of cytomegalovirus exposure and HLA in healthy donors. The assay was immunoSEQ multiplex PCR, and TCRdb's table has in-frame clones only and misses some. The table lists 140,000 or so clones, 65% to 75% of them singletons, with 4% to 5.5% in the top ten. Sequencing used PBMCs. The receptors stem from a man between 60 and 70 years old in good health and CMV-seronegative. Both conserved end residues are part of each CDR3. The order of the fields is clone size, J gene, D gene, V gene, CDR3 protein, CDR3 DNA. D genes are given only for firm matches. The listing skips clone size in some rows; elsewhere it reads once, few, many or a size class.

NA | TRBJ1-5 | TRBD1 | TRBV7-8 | CASSKDRGTNQPQHF | TGTGCCAGCAGCAAGGACAGGGGGACTAATCAGCCCCAGCATTTT
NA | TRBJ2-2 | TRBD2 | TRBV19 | CASTPGLRTGELFF | TGTGCCAGTACTCCGGGACTAAGAACCGGGGAGCTGTTTTTT
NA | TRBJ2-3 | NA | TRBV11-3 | CASSLSVSDTQYF | TGTGCCAGCAGCCTCAGTGTGTCAGATACGCAGTATTTT
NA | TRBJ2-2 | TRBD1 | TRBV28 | CASSSKGQGSGELFF | TGTGCCAGCAGTTCTAAGGGACAGGGTTCCGGGGAGCTGTTTTTT
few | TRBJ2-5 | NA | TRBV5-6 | CASSKQNQETQYF | TGTGCCAGCAGCAAACAGAACCAAGAGACCCAGTACTTC
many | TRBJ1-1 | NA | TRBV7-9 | CASSFSQGMNTEAFF | TGTGCCAGCAGCTTTAGTCAGGGAATGAACACTGAAGCTTTCTTT
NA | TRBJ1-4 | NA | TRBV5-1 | CASSLRVGAGEKLFF | TGCGCCAGCAGCTTGAGGGTAGGGGCTGGGGAAAAACTGTTTTTT
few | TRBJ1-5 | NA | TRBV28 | CASSQGRFQPQHF | TGTGCCAGCAGCCAGGGAAGATTTCAGCCCCAGCATTTT
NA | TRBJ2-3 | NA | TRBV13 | CASSEYTRTDTQYF | TGTGCCAGCAGCGAATACACCCGCACAGATACGCAGTATTTT
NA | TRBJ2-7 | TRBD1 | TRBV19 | CASSRYPGQPEYEQYF | TGTGCCAGTAGTAGATACCCGGGACAGCCGGAATACGAGCAGTACTTC
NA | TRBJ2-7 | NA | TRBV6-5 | CASSLPGTTYEQYF | TGTGCCAGCAGTTTACCGGGGACAACCTACGAGCAGTACTTC
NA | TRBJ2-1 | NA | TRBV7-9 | CASTSYLTAYNEQFF | TGTGCCAGTACCTCGTACCTCACAGCCTACAATGAGCAGTTCTTC
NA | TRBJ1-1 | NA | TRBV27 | CASSTEYNTEAFF | TGTGCCAGCAGTACAGAGTATAACACTGAAGCTTTCTTT
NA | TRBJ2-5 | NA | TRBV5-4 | CASSLEGIQTQYF | TGTGCCAGCAGCTTGGAGGGGATACAGACCCAGTACTTC
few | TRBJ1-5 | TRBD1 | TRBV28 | CASSFVGQGGQPQHF | TGTGCCAGCAGTTTTGTGGGACAGGGGGGTCAGCCCCAGCATTTT
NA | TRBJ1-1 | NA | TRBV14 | CASSHRGWENTEAFF | TGTGCCAGCAGCCATCGGGGATGGGAGAACACTGAAGCTTTCTTT
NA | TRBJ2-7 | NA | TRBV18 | CASSPRAGEQYF | TGTGCCAGCTCACCACGCGCCGGCGAGCAGTACTTC
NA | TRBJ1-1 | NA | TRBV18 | CASSPWQGPTEAFF | TGTGCCAGCTCACCCTGGCAGGGGCCGACTGAAGCTTTCTTT
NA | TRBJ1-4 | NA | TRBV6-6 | CASNGGAGNEKLFF | TGTGCCAGCAACGGGGGGGCGGGCAATGAAAAACTGTTTTTT
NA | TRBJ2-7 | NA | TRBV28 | CASTIPSGHPYEQYF | TGTGCCAGCACTATTCCCTCGGGACATCCCTACGAGCAGTACTTC
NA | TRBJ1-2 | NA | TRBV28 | CASSFISDYGYTF | TGTGCCAGCAGTTTTATATCGGACTATGGCTACACCTTC
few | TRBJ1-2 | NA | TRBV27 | CASSSLRQRLLDGYTF | TGTGCCAGCAGTTCCCTACGACAGCGTCTTCTCGATGGCTACACCTTC
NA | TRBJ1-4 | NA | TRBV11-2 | CASSLEGGQLNEKLFF | TGTGCCAGCAGCTTAGAAGGAGGTCAGCTTAATGAAAAACTGTTTTTT
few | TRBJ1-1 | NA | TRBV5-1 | CASSFTGLNTEAFF | TGCGCCAGCAGCTTTACAGGGTTAAACACTGAAGCTTTCTTT
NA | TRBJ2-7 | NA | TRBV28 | CASSLGGPVDEQYF | TGTGCCAGCAGTTTGGGGGGACCCGTCGACGAGCAGTACTTC
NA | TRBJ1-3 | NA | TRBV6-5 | CASKLRGAIGNTIYF | TGTGCCAGCAAGCTCCGGGGGGCAATTGGAAACACCATATATTTT
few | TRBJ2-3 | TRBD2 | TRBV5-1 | CASRPTSISTDTQYF | TGCGCCAGCAGACCGACTAGCATCTCTACAGATACGCAGTATTTT
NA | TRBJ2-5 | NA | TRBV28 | CASTPLKDWQETQYF | TGTGCCAGCACCCCCCTAAAAGACTGGCAAGAGACCCAGTACTTC
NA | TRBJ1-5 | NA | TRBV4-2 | CASSQDSQSNQPQHF | TGTGCCAGCAGCCAAGATAGCCAGAGCAATCAGCCCCAGCATTTT
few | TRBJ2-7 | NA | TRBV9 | CASSVGRLSSYEQYF | TGTGCCAGCAGCGTAGGGCGGCTGAGCTCCTACGAGCAGTACTTC
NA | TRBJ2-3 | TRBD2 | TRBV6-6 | CASRNRPGLATDTQYF | TGTGCCAGCAGAAACCGACCGGGACTAGCAACAGATACGCAGTATTTT
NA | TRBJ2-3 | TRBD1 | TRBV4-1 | CASSQEQGARDTQYF | TGCGCCAGCAGCCAAGAGCAGGGGGCAAGAGATACGCAGTATTTT
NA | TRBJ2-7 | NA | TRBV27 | CASSASGGISYEQYF | TGTGCCAGCAGTGCATCAGGGGGGATCTCCTACGAGCAGTACTTC
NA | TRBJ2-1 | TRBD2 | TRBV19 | CASSHLTRRESPEEQFF | TGTGCCAGTAGCCACCTCACCCGGCGGGAGAGTCCGGAGGAGCAGTTCTTC
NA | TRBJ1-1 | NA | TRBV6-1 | CASSEQGRGNTEAFF | TGTGCCAGCAGTGAACAAGGGCGGGGGAACACTGAAGCTTTCTTT
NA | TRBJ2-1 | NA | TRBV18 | CASSPPEEKGHNEQFF | TGTGCCAGCTCACCACCGGAGGAAAAAGGCCACAATGAGCAGTTCTTC
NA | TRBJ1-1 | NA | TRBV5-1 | CASSPTGTEAFF | TGCGCCAGCAGCCCTACAGGGACTGAAGCTTTCTTT